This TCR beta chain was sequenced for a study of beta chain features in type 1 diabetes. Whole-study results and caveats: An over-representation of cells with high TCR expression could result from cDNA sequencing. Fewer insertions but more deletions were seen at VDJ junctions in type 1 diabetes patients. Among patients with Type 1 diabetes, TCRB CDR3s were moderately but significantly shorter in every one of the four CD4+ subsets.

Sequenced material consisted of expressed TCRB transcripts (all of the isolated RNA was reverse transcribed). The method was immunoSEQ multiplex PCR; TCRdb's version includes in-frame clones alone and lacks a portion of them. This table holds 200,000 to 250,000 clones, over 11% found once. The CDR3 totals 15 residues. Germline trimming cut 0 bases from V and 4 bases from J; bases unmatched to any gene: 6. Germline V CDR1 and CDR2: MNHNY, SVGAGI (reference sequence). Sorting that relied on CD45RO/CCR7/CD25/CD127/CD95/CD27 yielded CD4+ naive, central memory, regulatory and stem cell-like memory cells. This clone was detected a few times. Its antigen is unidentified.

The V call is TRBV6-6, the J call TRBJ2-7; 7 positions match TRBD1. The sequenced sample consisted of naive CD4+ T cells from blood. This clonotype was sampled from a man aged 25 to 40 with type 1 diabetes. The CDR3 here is CASSYSRGLAYEQYF. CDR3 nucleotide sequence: TGTGCCAGCAGTTACTCGAGGGGGCTCGCGTACGAGCAGTACTTC.